This T cell receptor (beta chain) was found in a study of T cell repertoires in cytomegalovirus infection. Overall study: CMV infection together with matching HLA type was indicated by public TCR beta signatures. Study observations and caveats: CMV-specific TCR beta clonotypes restricted by HLA-C dominated the ex vivo response.

TCRdb used MiXCR to reprocess the reads, holding one entry per CDR3 protein. This sample has approximately 110,000 distinct CDR3 sequences, with approximately 45% found just once. This CDR3 contains 12 residues. The V gene end was trimmed by 4 bases and the J gene end by 11 bases; junction bases not matched to a gene: 6. CDR1 and CDR2 from the germline V gene are SGHVT and SQSDAQ. This clonotype has just a few counts. The target antigen is unknown. This chain links TRBV7-4 with TRBJ1-1, with 8 positions matching TRBD1. The material was CD8+ T cells from cultured PBMCs, obtained from culture after CMV antigen stimulation. The sequence was collected from a human donor in good health (CMV status not recorded). Some clones in this sample may be carry-over from other donors' samples. CDR3 nucleotides: TGTGCCAGCAGCTCTACCGGGACAGGCGCTTTCTTT. Its translation is CASSSTGTGAFF.